The TCR beta chain under discussion was sequenced for a study of T cell clones after liver transplantation (dated by TCRdb to 2018 to 2020). Looking at the study overall: The samples were obtained from ITN030ST, a randomized trial that attempted immunosuppression withdrawal within 2 years after liver transplantation. Tolerance meant complete immunosuppression withdrawal for at least one year without liver enzymes rising beyond twice the upper limit of normal. Blood samples were collected pre-transplant, pre-randomization before withdrawal, and post-randomization after either full withdrawal or failed withdrawal. No induction therapy was given to the subjects, and standard immunosuppression was administered until randomization at 12-24 months post-transplant. As an antigen-independent comparator for the donor-reactive sequences, third party-reactive TCRbeta sequences from pre-transplant MLRs were identified as well. The studied cohort comprised 8 liver transplant recipients, 3 classified as tolerant and 5 as non-tolerant. Three of the eight recipients were HCV-positive; the others were transplanted for non-autoimmune, non-viral indications. Donor-reactive T cell clones were identified by TCRbeta sequencing after a pre-transplant mixed lymphocyte reaction and then tracked in post-transplant blood.

High-throughput TCRbeta CDR3 sequencing of frozen genomic DNA was performed by immunoSEQ, with PCR amplification, mapping, bias correction and internal controls included. The study's own analysis went as follows. Productive rearrangements were kept, and unique TCRbeta sequences were defined by CDR3 nucleotide sequence plus V and J gene. For classification of a sequence as donor-reactive, at least 5-fold expansion in CFSE-low cells relative to unstimulated pre-transplant cells and a frequency of at least 0.01% were required. To ensure at least 90% detection power, minimum frequency thresholds were set for each subject based on that subject's lowest-template unstimulated sample. Repertoire turnover was measured by Jensen-Shannon divergence between the top 1000 TCRbeta sequences post- and pre-transplant. Changes in detection of donor-reactive sequences were assessed with two-sided Fisher's exact tests. TCRdb provides this immuneACCESS table in a form limited to in-frame rearrangements. Some clones are lacking; in checked studies, under half of them reflect an unresolved V gene, and why the rest are absent is not known. V and J calls and clone size come straight from that table; D and trimming were deduced from the DNA. For this sample the table gives approximately 100,000 clones, of which 75% to 85% were detected only once. Jointly, the top ten make up around 0.97% of the sample.

According to the study, the label for this sample's time point signals: pre-transplant. Thawed unstimulated PBMCs were stained for CD3, CD4 and CD8 and FACS-sorted into CD3+CD4+ and CD3+CD8+ populations. Each of the 8 studied subjects was randomized to immunosuppression withdrawal. Genomic DNA was isolated with the Qiagen DNeasy Blood and Tissue Kit. V is clipped by 2 bases and J by 3 bases, and the sequence between their germline boundaries is 20 bases long. CDR1 MNHNS and CDR2 SASEGT were looked up in the germline V gene. From the cysteine up to the phenylalanine, the CDR3 has a length of 18 residues. The kept DNA is CDR3 alone, 54 bases in frame from the first base. Notes on this clone: What antigen it recognizes has not been identified. No base quality values were provided; no much bigger clone lies one nucleotide off.

General conclusions and limits of the study: Donor-reactive sequences decreased more than third party-reactive sequences, which suggests partial antigen-specific deletion that was not related to withdrawal success. When repertoire turnover was taken into account, detection of donor-reactive sequences was significantly reduced in 7 of 8 subjects for CD4 and in 8 of 8 subjects for CD8. Because allograft tissue specimens were not available, migration of donor-reactive T cells into the graft, rather than deletion, may have occurred. The conclusions were preliminary, being limited by small, heterogeneous patient numbers and by non-standardized post-transplant time points. Circulating donor-reactive CD4 TCRbeta sequences fell significantly post-transplant in most of the 8 subjects, irrespective of tolerance or HCV status. Low numbers of available donor cells limited the measurable donor-reactive repertoire in two subjects.

The V and J genes are TRBV6-1 and TRBJ2-4, with the D assignment possibly TRBD1 or TRBD2, given 5 matching bases for each. The source of this sequence is a human donor who received a liver transplant. Sequences were derived from CD4+ T cells from blood, sampled before liver transplant. The CDR3 region: CASSELEQAYEGKNIQYF. The nucleotide sequence reads as follows: TGTGCCAGCAGTGAATTGGAACAGGCATATGAGGGCAAAAACATTCAGTACTTC.